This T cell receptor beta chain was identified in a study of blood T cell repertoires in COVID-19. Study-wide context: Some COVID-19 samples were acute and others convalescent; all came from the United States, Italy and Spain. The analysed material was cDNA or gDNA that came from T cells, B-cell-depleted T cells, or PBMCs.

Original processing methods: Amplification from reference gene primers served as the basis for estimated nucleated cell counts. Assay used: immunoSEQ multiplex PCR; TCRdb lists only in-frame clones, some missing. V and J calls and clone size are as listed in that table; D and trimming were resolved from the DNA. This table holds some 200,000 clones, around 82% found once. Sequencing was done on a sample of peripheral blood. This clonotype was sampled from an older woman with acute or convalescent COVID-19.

The CDR3 DNA is TGTGCCAGCAGTTACCGTAACCGATTCCGATCCCCGGGGTCAAGAAACACCATATATTTT. Its translation is CASSYRNRFRSPGSRNTIYF. The chain links TRBV6-7 to TRBJ1-3; D not certain. TRBV6-7 is placed among ORFs of uncertain function. The CDR3 sequence is 20 residues long. V was pared by 2 bases and J by 5 bases, with 28 bases between.